These 9 T cell receptor beta chains were all obtained from the same sample, sequenced in a study of spatial heterogeneity in lung cancer. Documented time point: blood at routine non-recurrence follow-up after resection. TCRdb recomputed calls from the 5' RACE reads with MiXCR, one row per CDR3 protein. Among 39,000 or so distinct CDR3 sequences listed, roughly a tenth were seen once. This specimen consisted of PBMCs, obtained at follow-up. Receptors were obtained from a female donor with early-stage non-small cell lung cancer.

This clonotype was observed at least ten times. The rearrangement uses TRBV28 and TRBJ2-3; D gene uncertain. Trimming removed 6 bases from V and 4 bases from J, with 8 bases in between. The germline V gene has CDR1 MDHEN and CDR2 SYDVKM. The CDR3 sequence is 12 residues long. CDR3 region: CASSKSADTQYF. The DNA of the CDR3 is TGTGCCAGCAGCAAGAGCGCAGATACGCAGTATTTT.

The chain joins TRBV7-9 to TRBJ1-2, with no clear D. The germline CDR1 and CDR2 sequences are SEHNR and FQNEAQ (reference sequence). The CDR3 loop spans 12 amino acids. V gave up 5 bases and J gave up 1 base, with 5 bases separating them. The DNA of the CDR3 is TGTGCCAGCAGCCAGGTTAACTATGGCTACACCTTC. This translates into CASSQVNYGYTF.

This clonotype was detected ten times or more. V gene TRBV12-3 or TRBV12-4 combines with J gene TRBJ2-2; possibly TRBD1 for D (5 bases). The CDR3 is made up of 17 amino acids. V shed 3 bases and J shed 1 base, with 15 bases lying between them. CDR3 sequence (DNA): TGTGCCAGCAGTTTGGGGTGGGGCGCCGGGAACACCGGGGAGCTGTTTTTT. This gives the protein CASSLGWGAGNTGELFF.

This clonotype was counted a few times. V is TRBV28 and J is TRBJ2-7, with a tentative D call TRBD1 (6 bases). This CDR3 comprises 15 residues. Germline V gene lookup returns CDR1 MDHEN and CDR2 SYDVKM. With 5 bases removed from V and 5 bases from J, the gap between germline ends came to 19 bases. CDR3 sequence: CASSPTINRAHEQYF. The CDR3, as DNA: TGTGCCAGCAGTCCTACCATCAACAGGGCGCACGAGCAGTACTTC.

This clonotype was seen repeatedly, ten times or more. The gene calls are TRBV7-6 and TRBJ2-7, with 12 bases aligning to TRBD1. This CDR3 contains 15 residues. CDR1 and CDR2 (germline): SGHVS, FNYEAQ. V was clipped by 5 bases and J by 9 bases; unmatched bases: 11. Written as DNA, the CDR3 is TGTGCCAGCAGCCGACTAGGGACAGGGGGCGCGCGGCAGTACTTC. Its protein product is CASSRLGTGGARQYF.

This clonotype was seen more than once but under ten times. This chain connects TRBV2 to TRBJ2-4, with 7 bases aligning to TRBD2. The germline V gene has CDR1 SNHLY and CDR2 FYNNEI. Trimming removed 4 bases from V and 6 bases from J; junction bases left unmatched: 3. CDR3 size: 13 residues. As DNA, the CDR3 is TGTGCCAGCAGTGCTAGCGGAGGAAACATTCAGTACTTC. Protein product: CASSASGGNIQYF.

This sequence joins TRBV7-2 and TRBJ2-7; tentatively, D is TRBD1 or TRBD2 (5 bases each). This CDR3 contains 14 residues. Trimming cost V 5 bases and J 2 bases, with 13 bases left between them. CDR1 is SGHTA, CDR2 FQGNSA, per germline. The CDR3 is CASSPKGTTYEQYF. The CDR3, as DNA: TGTGCCAGCAGCCCAAAGGGGACCACCTACGAGCAGTACTTC.

The table lists this clonotype with a few counts. The chain links TRBV7-2 to TRBJ1-2, with D possibly matching TRBD1 (6 bases). This CDR3 contains 12 residues. V shed 3 bases and J shed 7 bases, with 9 bases lying between them. Germline-derived CDR1 and CDR2 are SGHTA and FQGNSA. This chain's CDR3 is CASSFGGGGYTF. In DNA form, the CDR3 reads TGTGCCAGCAGCTTTGGGGGCGGTGGCTACACCTTC.

This clonotype came up many times. The chain has TRBV29-1 and TRBJ1-4; D perhaps matches TRBD1 (5 bases). The CDR3 is 12 residues long. Trimming pared 1 base from V and 8 bases from J, leaving 8 bases between. Germline CDR1 is SQVTM and CDR2 is ANQGSEA. In DNA, the CDR3 is TGCAGCGTTGAAGCCGGGGACGAAAAACTGTTTTTT. Encoded protein: CSVEAGDEKLFF.